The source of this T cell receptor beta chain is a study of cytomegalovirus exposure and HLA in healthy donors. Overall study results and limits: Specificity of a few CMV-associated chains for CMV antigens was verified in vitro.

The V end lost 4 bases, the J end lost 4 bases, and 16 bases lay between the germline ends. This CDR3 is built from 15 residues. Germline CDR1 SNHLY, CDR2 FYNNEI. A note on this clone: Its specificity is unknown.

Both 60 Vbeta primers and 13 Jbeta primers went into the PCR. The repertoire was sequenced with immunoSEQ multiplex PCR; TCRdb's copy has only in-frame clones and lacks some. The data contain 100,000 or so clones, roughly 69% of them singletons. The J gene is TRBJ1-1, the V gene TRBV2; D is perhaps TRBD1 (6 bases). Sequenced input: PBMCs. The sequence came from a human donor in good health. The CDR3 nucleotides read TGTGCCAGCAGTGGTACAGGGTTTGGGATCACTGAAGCTTTCTTT. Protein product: CASSGTGFGITEAFF.